These 27 T cell receptor beta chains were all obtained from the same sample, sequenced in a study of CD4 T cells in relation to SARS-CoV-2 and coronaviruses. The unexposed donors gave CD4+ T cells in about 2011-2019, prior to COVID-19. Isolation of CD4+ T cells took place after about 9 days in culture. The assay was immunoSEQ multiplex PCR, and TCRdb's table has in-frame clones only and misses some. The table shows tens of thousands of clones, with about 78% occurring only once. No antigen is known for these receptors. The specimen sequenced was CD4+ T cells from PBMCs, cultured in vitro. The receptors originated from a human donor in good health.

V gene TRBV3-1 (or the pseudogene TRBV3-2) combines with J gene TRBJ1-6; D is unresolved. V shed 5 bases and J shed 9 bases, with 14 bases lying between them. The CDR3 contains 14 residues. The germline gives CDR1 LGHDT, CDR2 YNNKEL (reference sequence). CDR3 in amino acids: CASSKRDFGSPLHF. The CDR3 nucleotides read TGTGCCAGCAGCAAACGGGATTTTGGTTCACCCCTCCACTTT.

The chain recombines TRBV6-1 with TRBJ1-2, with unresolved D. The CDR3 is 13 amino acids. Germline values: CDR1 MNHNS, CDR2 SASEGT. Trimming removed 6 bases at V and 9 bases at J, with 17 bases between. The CDR3 DNA reads TGTGCCAGCAGCCTCAACCGGGAGTCGAGCTACACCTTC. This gives the protein CASSLNRESSYTF.

This chain uses TRBV7-2 with TRBJ2-2; 9 positions agree with TRBD2. This CDR3 region has 18 residues. Germline trimming cut 0 bases from V and 0 bases from J; bases unmatched to any gene: 5. CDR1 and CDR2 from the germline V gene are SGHTA and FQGNSA. The CDR3 nucleotides read TGTGCCAGCAGCTTAGCGAAGCTAGCGGGACCGAACACCGGGGAGCTGTTTTTT. It specifies CASSLAKLAGPNTGELFF. Full variable domain (missing parts from reference TRBV7-2 and TRBJ2-2): GAGVSQSPSNKVTEKGKDVELRCDPISGHTALYWYRQSLGQGLEFLIYFQGNSAPDKSGLPSDRFSAERTGGSVSTLTIQRTQQEDSAVYLCASSLAKLAGPNTGELFFGEGSRLTVL.

The chain has TRBV6-5 and TRBJ1-5; no firm D call. This CDR3 comprises 14 residues. Germline V gene data show CDR1 as MNHEY and CDR2 as SVGAGI. V lost 6 bases and J lost 2, with 11 bases in between. The CDR3 sequence: CASSPRDGNQPQHF. The CDR3 DNA sequence: TGTGCCAGCAGCCCAAGGGATGGCAATCAGCCCCAGCATTTT.

This chain uses TRBV6-1 with TRBJ1-3, with TRBD1 as a possible D gene (5 bases). Germline CDR1 is MNHNS and CDR2 is SASEGT. The CDR3 sequence is 15 residues long. V was shortened by 1 base and J by 4 bases, with 11 bases between the two germline ends. The CDR3, as DNA: TGTGCCAGCAGTGAAGTCCGTGGGGGAGGAAACACCATATATTTT. Its translation is CASSEVRGGGNTIYF.

This chain joins TRBV14 and TRBJ2-7; TRBD1 matches at 7 bases. Unmatched junction bases numbered 13, after V lost 3 bases and J lost 2 bases. Germline CDR1 and CDR2: SGHDN and FVKESK. The CDR3 is 17 residues long. The chain's CDR3 is CASSHRFLPGQPYEQYF. The CDR3 nucleotides read TGTGCCAGCAGCCACCGATTTCTACCGGGACAGCCCTACGAGCAGTACTTC. Looking up the rest from reference TRBV14 and TRBJ2-7 gives the full variable domain: EAGVTQFPSHSVIEKGQTVTLRCDPISGHDNLYWYRRVMGKEIKFLLHFVKESKQDESGMPNNRFLAERTGGTYSTLKVQPAELEDSGVYFCASSHRFLPGQPYEQYFGPGTRLTVT.

This clone has only a few counts. The chain recombines TRBV6-6 with TRBJ2-1; D might be TRBD1 (5 bases). Germline V gene sequence: CDR1 MNHNY, CDR2 SVGAGI (reference sequence). The V gene lost 2 bases and the J gene lost 0 bases, with 8 bases spanning the gap. This CDR3 comprises 15 residues. The CDR3 sequence is CASSYRQPSYNEQFF. CDR3 nucleotides: TGTGCCAGCAGTTACAGACAGCCCTCCTACAATGAGCAGTTCTTC.

J is TRBJ1-5 and V is TRBV7-6; possible D gene TRBD1, 6 bases. The CDR3 consists of 18 residues. CDR1 SGHVS and CDR2 FNYEAQ come from the germline V gene. V gave up 5 bases and J gave up 0 bases, with 20 bases separating them. The CDR3 DNA follows: TGTGCCAGCAGCCAAAACCTACAGGGAAATTATAGCAATCAGCCCCAGCATTTT. This sequence encodes CASSQNLQGNYSNQPQHF.

This clone has only a few counts. This rearrangement joins TRBV9 to TRBJ2-7; TRBD1 matches 9 bases. The CDR3 has 15 residues. Trimming took 3 bases from V and 3 from J; bases not matched to a gene: 7. Germline CDR1 SGDLS, CDR2 YYNGEE. The CDR3 reads CASSERQGGFYEQYF. The CDR3 DNA reads as TGTGCCAGCAGCGAGCGACAGGGGGGATTCTACGAGCAGTACTTC.

In this sample, this clone turned up a few times. The rearrangement joins TRBV7-8 to TRBJ1-6, with TRBD1 as a possible D gene (5 bases). Germline loops: CDR1 SGHVS, CDR2 FQNEAQ. With 6 bases removed from V and 6 bases from J, the gap between germline ends came to 15 bases. This CDR3 comprises 15 residues. The CDR3: CASRPPAGFNSPLHF. CDR3 nucleotides: TGTGCCAGCAGACCCCCGGCAGGGTTTAATTCACCCCTCCACTTT.

The chain links TRBV5-4 to TRBJ2-3, with a weak D call TRBD2 (6 bases). Germline V gives CDR1 SGHNT, CDR2 YYREEE (reference sequence). V lost 1 base and J lost 1, with 13 bases in between. This CDR3 contains 16 residues. The CDR3 nucleotides are TGTGCCAGCAGCTTGATGAGACTAGAGGGCACAGATACGCAGTATTTT. Its protein product is CASSLMRLEGTDTQYF.

This clone was recorded once. The chain joins TRBV2 to TRBJ2-2; unclear D gene. V lost 3 bases to trimming and J lost 7 bases, with 3 bases between them. CDR1 and CDR2 from the germline V gene are SNHLY and FYNNEI. This CDR3 has 11 amino acids. CDR3 in DNA: TGTGCCAGCAGTGACTTCGGGGAGCTGTTTTTT. Translated, it gives CASSDFGELFF.

The V call is TRBV18, the J call TRBJ2-7, with 7 bases aligning to TRBD2. Germline-derived CDR1 and CDR2 are KGHSH and LQKENI. The CDR3 is 14 amino acids. V was clipped by 3 bases and J by 4 bases; unmatched bases: 6. This CDR3 reads CASSPRDYEYEQYF. The CDR3 nucleotides are TGTGCCAGCTCACCCCGGGACTATGAGTACGAGCAGTACTTC.

The chain links TRBV10-3 to TRBJ2-2, with TRBD2 matching 9 bases. CDR1 is ENHRY, CDR2 SYGVKD, per germline. Germline trimming cut 3 bases from V and 6 bases from J; bases unmatched to any gene: 11. The CDR3 covers 17 residues. The CDR3 here is CAISDVGLALGAGELFF. The CDR3 DNA reads TGTGCCATCAGTGATGTAGGACTAGCGCTCGGGGCCGGGGAGCTGTTTTTT.

The genes are TRBV21-1 and TRBJ2-7; the table's D call TRBD2 went unverified against the DNA. TRBV21-1 is labeled a pseudogene. The CDR3 runs to 18 residues. The CDR3 protein is CASSKVRPSGRDIYEQYF. The CDR3 DNA follows: TGTGCCAGCAGCAAAGTCCGGCCTAGCGGGAGGGATATCTACGAGCAGTACTTC.

This chain links TRBV5-5 with TRBJ2-3; 9 positions match TRBD2. After removal of 2 bases from V and 4 bases from J, the junction contained 14 bases not matched to a gene. The germline V gene encodes CDR1 SGHKS and CDR2 YYEKEE (reference sequence). The CDR3 is made up of 18 amino acids. The CDR3 spells CASSFEVVSGRAADTQYF. CDR3 nucleotides: TGTGCCAGCAGCTTCGAGGTGGTTAGCGGGAGAGCCGCAGATACGCAGTATTTT.

CDR3 protein: CASSLSQSYGYTF. In DNA, the CDR3 is TGTGCCAGCAGCTTGTCGCAGTCCTATGGCTACACCTTC. The chain is built from TRBV7-2 and TRBJ1-2; D remains unclear. The germline CDR1 and CDR2 sequences are SGHTA and FQGNSA. V shed 3 bases and J shed 4 bases, with 9 bases lying between them. CDR3 length: 13 amino acids.

J is TRBJ2-7 and V is TRBV15; D perhaps matches TRBD1 (5 bases). Trimming took off 4 bases at V and 4 bases at J, with 11 bases between the two ends. The V gene's germline CDR1 is LNHNV and CDR2 YYDKDF (reference sequence). This CDR3 spans 13 amino acids. The CDR3 coding sequence is TGTGCCACCAGCACAAATCAGGGTTACGAGCAGTACTTC. The encoded protein is CATSTNQGYEQYF.

The chain employs TRBV4-2 and TRBJ2-6; D not certain. The V end was cut by 0 bases, the J end by 2 bases, with 11 bases between. The germline gives CDR1 LGHNA, CDR2 YNFKEQ. This CDR3 region has 17 residues. The CDR3 is CASSQDRAVAGANVLTF. CDR3 nucleotide sequence: TGTGCCAGCAGCCAAGATAGGGCGGTCGCTGGGGCCAACGTCCTGACTTTC.

This chain links TRBV7-7 with TRBJ1-1; D possibly corresponds to TRBD1 (6 bases). V shed 5 bases and J shed 5 bases, with 21 bases lying between them. This CDR3 is built from 16 residues. The germline V gene has CDR1 SSHAT and CDR2 FNYEAQ (reference sequence). The CDR3 reads CASSTSRQVRATEAFF. In nucleotides, the CDR3 is TGTGCCAGCAGCACGAGTCGACAGGTTCGGGCTACTGAAGCTTTCTTT.

This chain connects TRBV18 to TRBJ2-3; possibly TRBD1 or TRBD2 for D (6 bases each). V dropped 6 bases and J dropped 0 bases, with 10 bases sitting between them. The germline V gene has CDR1 KGHSH and CDR2 LQKENI. CDR3 length: 14 residues. The DNA of the CDR3 is TGTGCCAGCTCCCCGGGGGCTAGCACAGATACGCAGTATTTT. Its translation is CASSPGASTDTQYF.

The rearrangement joins TRBV6-2 or TRBV6-3 to TRBJ1-2; no clear D. Trimming removed 5 bases at V and 8 bases at J, with 15 bases between. The CDR3 spans 13 residues. The germline V gene encodes CDR1 MNHEY and CDR2 SVGEGT. CDR3 nucleotide sequence: TGTGCCAGCAGTGTCGGGCCGTCTTTGGGCTACACCTTC. Translated: CASSVGPSLGYTF.

V and J are TRBV5-1 and TRBJ1-1; D perhaps matches TRBD1 (6 bases). From germline, CDR1 is SGHRS and CDR2 YFSETQ. V lost 5 bases and J 1 base, leaving 15 bases between the germline ends. CDR3 length: 15 residues. The CDR3 protein is CASRPQGSSNTEAFF. The CDR3 DNA reads TGCGCCAGCAGACCCCAGGGGAGCTCGAACACTGAAGCTTTCTTT.

The chain employs TRBV6-1 and TRBJ2-7; D not resolved. Between the trimmed V and J ends, which lost 2 bases and 2 bases, there was a span of 13 bases. Germline-derived CDR1 and CDR2 are MNHNS and SASEGT. This CDR3 is built from 15 residues. The CDR3 here is CASSESPSQPYEQYF. The DNA for the CDR3 is TGTGCCAGCAGTGAAAGTCCAAGCCAACCCTACGAGCAGTACTTC.

The V and J genes are TRBV28 and TRBJ1-5; D ambiguous. The ends were cut back, 3 bases at V and 2 bases at J, with 11 bases in the middle. The CDR3 runs to 15 residues. CDR1 and CDR2 from the germline V gene are MDHEN and SYDVKM. CDR3 in DNA: TGTGCCAGCAGTTTGGGGTCAGGAGGCAATCAGCCCCAGCATTTT. Amino acids: CASSLGSGGNQPQHF.

As DNA, the CDR3 is TGTGCCAGCAGCCCGGAAGATTACAATGAGCAGTTCTTC. Amino acids: CASSPEDYNEQFF. The rearrangement links TRBV7-8 to TRBJ2-1; D not certain. The germline V gene encodes CDR1 SGHVS and CDR2 FQNEAQ. V shed 5 bases and J shed 4 bases, with 9 bases lying between them. This CDR3 region has 13 residues.

The chain carries TRBV7-3 and TRBJ2-1; 7 bases agree with TRBD2. The V and J ends lost 5 bases and 0 bases, in that order; junction bases with no gene match: 10. Germline V CDR1 and CDR2: SGHTA, FQGTGA. The CDR3 covers 17 residues. CDR3 DNA: TGTGCCAGCAGCCTAAACGCAGCGGGAAGCTCCTACAATGAGCAGTTCTTC. This encodes CASSLNAAGSSYNEQFF.